The rows below give T cell receptor beta chains drawn from one sample of a study of beta chain features in type 1 diabetes. Only in-frame clones appear in the TCRdb table, and some are missing; sequencing was by immunoSEQ multiplex PCR. The sample holds about 620,000 clones, about a sixth seen once. Sequencing was done on a sample of naive CD4+ T cells from blood. The source is a man between 18 and 29 years old in good health. Both conserved end residues are trimmed from each CDR3. Fields, in order: J gene, V gene, CDR3 protein.

TRBJ1-1 | TRBV5-4 | ASSLVASGTEAF
TRBJ2-5 | TRBV7-2 | ASSLTGITETQY
TRBJ2-2 | TRBV28 | ASSWGNTGELF
TRBJ1-2 | TRBV9 | ASTRGTGGNYGYT
TRBJ2-5 | TRBV11-3 | ASSSRGYQETQY
TRBJ2-3 | TRBV5-1 | ASSLVLADTQY
TRBJ2-7 | TRBV7-2 | ASSLKGHTSSYEQY
TRBJ1-1 | TRBV7-3 | ASSPRRPETEAF
TRBJ2-7 | TRBV29-1 | SVGRAGQGSYEQY
TRBJ1-2 | TRBV29-1 | SVGRIYGYT
TRBJ2-3 | TRBV7-9 | ASSLRGADTQY
TRBJ2-1 | TRBV7-9 | ASGFGGNEQF
TRBJ2-4 | TRBV10-3 | ASSARTRGSLDIQY
TRBJ1-1 | TRBV13 | ASSGMDRGAF
TRBJ1-2 | TRBV6-1 | ASSERSYT
TRBJ2-7 | TRBV7-6 | ASSLAMWDRHLY
TRBJ2-5 | TRBV5-4 | ASSLVQETQY
TRBJ1-4 | TRBV5-1 | ASSPGTAREKLF
TRBJ1-1 | TRBV19 | ASRSWTGGFTEAF
TRBJ2-3 | TRBV9 | ASKLGTSTDTQY
TRBJ2-1 | TRBV4-2 | ASSQVAKSHYNEQF
TRBJ2-7 | TRBV9 | ASSVAGTGEYEQY